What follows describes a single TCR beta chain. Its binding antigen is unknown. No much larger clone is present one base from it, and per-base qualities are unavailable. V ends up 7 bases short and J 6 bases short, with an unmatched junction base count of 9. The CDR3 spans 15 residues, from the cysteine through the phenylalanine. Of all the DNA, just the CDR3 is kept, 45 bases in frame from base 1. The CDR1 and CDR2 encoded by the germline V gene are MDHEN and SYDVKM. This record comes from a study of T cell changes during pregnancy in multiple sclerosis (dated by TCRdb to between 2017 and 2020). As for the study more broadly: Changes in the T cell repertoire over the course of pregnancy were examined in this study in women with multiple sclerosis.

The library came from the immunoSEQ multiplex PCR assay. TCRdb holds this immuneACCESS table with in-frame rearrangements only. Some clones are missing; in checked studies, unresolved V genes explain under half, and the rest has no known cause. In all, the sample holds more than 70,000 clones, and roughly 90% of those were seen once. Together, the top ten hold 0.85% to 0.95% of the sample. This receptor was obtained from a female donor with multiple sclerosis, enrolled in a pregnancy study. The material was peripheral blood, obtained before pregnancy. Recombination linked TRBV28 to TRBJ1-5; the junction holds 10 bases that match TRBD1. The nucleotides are TGTGCCAGCACCCGTGACAGGGGGCGTTTTCAGCCCCAGCATTTT. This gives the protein CASTRDRGRFQPQHF. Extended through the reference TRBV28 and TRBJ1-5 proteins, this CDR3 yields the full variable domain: DVKVTQSSRYLVKRTGEKVFLECVQDMDHENMFWYRQDPGLGLRLIYFSYDVKMKEKGDIPEGYSVSREKKERFSLILESASTNQTSMYLCASTRDRGRFQPQHFGDGTRLSIL.